The next 22 T cell receptor beta chains were all read from a single sample in a study of cytomegalovirus exposure and HLA in healthy donors. The PCR ran on 60 Vbeta and 13 Jbeta primers. Assay: immunoSEQ multiplex PCR; the TCRdb copy retains only in-frame clones and omits some. Altogether 150,000 to 200,000 clones are present, roughly 79% being singletons, with the ten largest covering around 0.89%. Input material: PBMCs. The receptors were sampled from a woman between 50 and 59 years old in good health and CMV-seropositive.

This clone was found a few times. This chain joins TRBV4-3 and TRBJ1-3; possible D gene TRBD1, 6 bases. The V gene lost 0 bases and the J gene lost 8 bases, with 11 bases spanning the gap. Looked up from germline, CDR1 is LGHNA and CDR2 is YSLEER. CDR3 length: 14 amino acids. In DNA, the CDR3 is TGCGCCAGCAGCCAAGATCGACAGGTACACACCATATATTTT. As protein: CASSQDRQVHTIYF.

This chain links TRBV27 with TRBJ2-5; 8 nucleotides line up with TRBD2. CDR3 length: 18 residues. V shed 5 bases and J 2 bases; nucleotides not matched to a gene: 16. Germline V lookup: CDR1 MNHEY, CDR2 SMNVEV (reference sequence). As DNA, the CDR3 is TGTGCCAGCAGTCTATGGAGTTGGCTAGCGGGCATTCAAGAGACCCAGTACTTC. This codes for CASSLWSWLAGIQETQYF.

The chain employs TRBV27 and TRBJ2-5, with D uncertain. Trimming pared 2 bases from V and 5 bases from J, leaving 18 bases between. Germline loops: CDR1 MNHEY, CDR2 SMNVEV (reference sequence). The CDR3 is made up of 16 amino acids. The CDR3 nucleotides read TGTGCCAGCAGTTTACGCATGTCCAGTTTCAAGGAGACCCAGTACTTC. Amino acid sequence: CASSLRMSSFKETQYF.

The rearrangement joins TRBV18 to TRBJ1-5; a possible D gene is TRBD1 (6 bases). Germline assignment: CDR1 KGHSH and CDR2 LQKENI. The V end lost 2 bases, the J end lost 0 bases, and 14 bases lay between the germline ends. This CDR3 region has 17 residues. The CDR3 reads CASSPSAPRGSNQPQHF. Written as DNA, the CDR3 is TGTGCCAGCTCACCAAGCGCACCCAGGGGTAGCAATCAGCCCCAGCATTTT.

This clone was counted once. The chain employs TRBV2 and TRBJ1-5; D call uncertain. V lost 6 bases and J 5 bases, leaving 14 bases between the germline ends. The length of the CDR3 is 14 residues. CDR1 and CDR2 (germline): SNHLY, FYNNEI. The DNA for the CDR3 is TGTGCCAGCAGAGACCGGACTTCCTATCAGCCCCAGCATTTT. Protein sequence: CASRDRTSYQPQHF.

The count of this clone is one. V is TRBV14 and J is TRBJ2-7, with TRBD2 matching over 14 bases. Per the germline V gene, CDR1 is SGHDN and CDR2 is FVKESK. V was clipped by 3 bases and J by 6 bases; unmatched bases: 10. CDR3 length: 17 amino acids. CDR3 protein: CASSQGTSGGPQGEQYF. CDR3 in DNA: TGTGCCAGCAGCCAGGGGACTAGCGGGGGTCCCCAGGGCGAGCAGTACTTC.

The rearrangement links TRBV6-5 to TRBJ2-1; 9 nucleotides align to TRBD2. The CDR3 totals 14 residues. V lost 8 bases to trimming and J lost 8 bases; unmatched junction nucleotides: 10. Germline V lookup: CDR1 MNHEY, CDR2 SVGAGI. CDR3 bases: TGTGCCAGCTCATCCGCTAGCGGGAATTATGAGCAGTTCTTC. Protein: CASSSASGNYEQFF.

CDR3 coding DNA: TGTGCCAGCTCACCGGGACTAGCAGGGGAGCAGTACTTC. It translates to CASSPGLAGEQYF. The V call is TRBV18, the J call TRBJ2-7; 9 nucleotides agree with TRBD2. This CDR3 has 13 residues. V shed 3 bases, J shed 7 bases, and the junction held 4 bases outside the gene matches. From germline, CDR1 is KGHSH and CDR2 LQKENI.

This chain connects TRBV27 to TRBJ1-2; TRBD1 matches at 7 bases. CDR1 is MNHEY, CDR2 SMNVEV, per germline (reference sequence). The CDR3 loop spans 14 amino acids. J lost 7 bases, V lost 3 bases, and 8 bases had no gene match. The CDR3 region is CASSLIQGESGYTF. The CDR3 region has the DNA TGTGCCAGCAGTTTGATCCAGGGGGAATCTGGCTACACCTTC.

The V and J genes are TRBV7-3 and TRBJ1-2; D uncertain. Germline V lookup: CDR1 SGHTA, CDR2 FQGTGA. This CDR3 is 14 amino acids long. V was cut by 1 base and J by 3 bases, with 9 bases left in between. CDR3 bases: TGTGCCAGCAGCTTAAATCCCTCCCACTATGGCTACACCTTC. This gives the protein CASSLNPSHYGYTF.

The genes are TRBV28 and TRBJ1-2, with a weak D call TRBD1 (6 bases). Germline V lookup: CDR1 MDHEN, CDR2 SYDVKM. V was cut by 5 bases and J by 2 bases, with 12 bases left in between. The CDR3 loop spans 14 amino acids. The CDR3 spells CASSTGLGNYGYTF. In DNA form, the CDR3 reads TGTGCCAGCAGTACAGGGTTAGGGAACTATGGCTACACCTTC.

This clone was detected only a few times. The gene calls are TRBV28 and TRBJ2-2, with TRBD1 matching 9 bases. CDR1 and CDR2 from the germline V gene are MDHEN and SYDVKM. This CDR3 is 18 amino acids long. Unmatched junction bases numbered 7, after V lost 2 bases and J lost 0 bases. The chain's CDR3 is CASSLNIRQGANTGELFF. CDR3 sequence (DNA): TGTGCCAGCAGTTTAAATATCAGACAGGGGGCGAACACCGGGGAGCTGTTTTTT. Filled out from reference TRBV28 and TRBJ2-2, the complete variable domain reads DVKVTQSSRYLVKRTGEKVFLECVQDMDHENMFWYRQDPGLGLRLIYFSYDVKMKEKGDIPEGYSVSREKKERFSLILESASTNQTSMYLCASSLNIRQGANTGELFFGEGSRLTVL.

The V call is TRBV19, the J call TRBJ2-1, with D uncertain. The germline V gene encodes CDR1 LNHDA and CDR2 SQIVND (reference sequence). This CDR3 is 14 amino acids long. V lost 5 bases and J lost 2, with 10 bases in between. The CDR3 DNA reads as TGTGCCAGTAGTCCGAGTCCTACCTACAATGAGCAGTTCTTC. Translated, it gives CASSPSPTYNEQFF.

The chain employs TRBV5-4 and TRBJ2-2; D unclear. V lost 4 bases, J lost 1 base, and 17 bases lay in between. The CDR3 loop spans 17 amino acids. The germline CDR1 and CDR2 sequences are SGHNT and YYREEE (reference sequence). The CDR3 is CASSLTLTPVNTGELFF. DNA of the CDR3: TGTGCCAGCAGCCTGACACTTACCCCAGTGAACACCGGGGAGCTGTTTTTT.

The chain's CDR3 is CASDRVAGANVLTF. CDR3 nucleotide sequence: TGTGCCAGCGACAGGGTTGCCGGGGCCAACGTCCTGACTTTC. This chain connects TRBV6-5 to TRBJ2-6, with 7 bases lining up with TRBD1. The CDR3 is 14 amino acids. Per germline, CDR1 MNHEY and CDR2 SVGAGI. V trimming: 8 bases; J trimming: 4 bases; junction bases outside the gene matches: 5.

A note on this clone: Other DNA sequences of this sample code for an identical CDR3. The rearrangement links TRBV28 to TRBJ1-5, with unresolved D. V was clipped by 2 bases and J by 7 bases, with 6 bases between them. The CDR3 sequence is 12 residues long. Germline V CDR1 and CDR2: MDHEN, SYDVKM. Here the CDR3 reads CASSLLYQPQHF. Written as DNA, the CDR3 is TGTGCCAGCAGTTTACTATACCAGCCCCAGCATTTT.

The chain uses TRBV7-6 and TRBJ2-1; D may be TRBD2 (5 bases). V lost 8 bases and J lost 9, with 26 bases in between. The germline gives CDR1 SGHVS, CDR2 FNYEAQ. This CDR3 region has 16 residues. CDR3 residues: CASSGRIGVVFGEQFF. CDR3 sequence (DNA): TGTGCCAGCTCTGGCCGTATCGGGGTGGTTTTTGGTGAGCAGTTCTTC. The whole variable domain, filled in from reference TRBV7-6 and TRBJ2-1, reads GAGVSQSPRYKVTKRGQDVALRCDPISGHVSLYWYRQALGQGPEFLTYFNYEAQQDKSGLPNDRFSAERPEGSISTLTIQRTEQRDSAMYRCASSGRIGVVFGEQFFGPGTRLTVL.

This clone has only a few counts. This chain joins TRBV6-6 and TRBJ1-5; possible D gene TRBD1, 6 bases. V dropped 2 bases and J dropped 4 bases, with 12 bases sitting between them. The length of the CDR3 is 15 residues. Germline CDR1 reads MNHNY; CDR2 reads SVGAGI (reference sequence). The CDR3 bases are TGTGCCAGCAGTTACCTCGGACAGTTAAATCAGCCCCAGCATTTT. This translates into CASSYLGQLNQPQHF.

The chain joins TRBV6-5 to TRBJ1-4, with D possibly TRBD1 on 5 matching bases. V was cut by 6 bases and J by 5 bases, with 10 bases left in between. Germline V gene data show CDR1 as MNHEY and CDR2 as SVGAGI. There are 13 residues in the CDR3. CDR3 loop: CASRETANEKLFF. For the CDR3, the DNA is TGTGCCAGCAGGGAGACAGCGAATGAAAAACTGTTTTTT.

This clone was seen more than once but under ten times. The chain employs TRBV30 and TRBJ2-5; D is possibly TRBD1 (5 bases). This CDR3 region has 14 residues. Trimming stripped 0 bases from V and 2 bases from J, with 10 bases between. CDR1 GTSNPN and CDR2 SVGIG come from the germline V gene (reference sequence). The CDR3 is CAWSVPGLQETQYF. The CDR3 DNA sequence: TGTGCCTGGAGTGTACCAGGGCTTCAAGAGACCCAGTACTTC.

The chain uses TRBV5-6 and TRBJ2-5, with TRBD1 as a possible D gene (5 bases). The CDR3 contains 14 residues. The V end was cut by 0 bases, the J end by 2 bases, with 8 bases between. In germline, CDR1 is SGHDT, CDR2 YYEEEE. DNA of the CDR3: TGTGCCAGCAGCTTGGCGGCAGGGCAAGAGACCCAGTACTTC. This gives the protein CASSLAAGQETQYF.

The rearrangement links TRBV11-2 to TRBJ1-2; D unresolved. This CDR3 contains 13 residues. Germline CDR1 is SGHAT and CDR2 is FQNNGV. The V gene lost 1 base and the J gene lost 4 bases, with 7 bases spanning the gap. CDR3 region: CASSLGPGYGYTF. DNA for the CDR3: TGTGCCAGCAGCTTAGGGCCGGGCTATGGCTACACCTTC.